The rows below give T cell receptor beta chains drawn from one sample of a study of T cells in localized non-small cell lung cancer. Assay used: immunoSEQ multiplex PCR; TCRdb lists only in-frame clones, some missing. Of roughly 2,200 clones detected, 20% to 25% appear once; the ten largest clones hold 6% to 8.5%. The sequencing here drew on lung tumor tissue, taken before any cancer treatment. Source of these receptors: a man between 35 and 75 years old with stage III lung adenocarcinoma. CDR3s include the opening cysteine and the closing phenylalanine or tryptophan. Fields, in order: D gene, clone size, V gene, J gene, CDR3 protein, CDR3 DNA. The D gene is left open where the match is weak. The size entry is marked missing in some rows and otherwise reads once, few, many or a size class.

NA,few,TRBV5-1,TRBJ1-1,CASSLGDFSGTEAFF,TGCGCCAGCAGCTTGGGTGACTTCAGTGGCACTGAAGCTTTCTTT
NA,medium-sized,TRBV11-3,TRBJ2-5,CASSLEAGKETQYF,TGTGCCAGCAGCTTAGAGGCAGGGAAAGAGACCCAGTACTTC
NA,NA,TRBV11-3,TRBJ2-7,CASSLGGVKHEQYF,TGTGCCAGCAGCTTGGGGGGCGTCAAGCACGAGCAGTACTTC
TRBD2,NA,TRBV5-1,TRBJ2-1,CASSNWTSAYNEQFF,TGCGCCAGCAGCAATTGGACTAGCGCCTACAATGAGCAGTTCTTC
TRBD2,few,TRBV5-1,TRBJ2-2,CASSSGTRNTGELFF,TGCGCCAGCAGCTCCGGGACTAGGAACACCGGGGAGCTGTTTTTT
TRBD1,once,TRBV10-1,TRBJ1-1,CASSPDRRSFF,TGCGCCAGCAGTCCGGACAGGCGGTCTTTCTTT
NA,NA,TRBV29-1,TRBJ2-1,CSVEDPDRSSYNEQFF,TGCAGCGTTGAAGATCCCGACCGATCCTCCTACAATGAGCAGTTCTTC
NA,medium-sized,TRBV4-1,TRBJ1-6,CASSQVAVSISPLHF,TGCGCCAGCAGCCAAGTCGCGGTGAGCATTTCACCCCTCCACTTT
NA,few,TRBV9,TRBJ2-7,CASRDNSYEQYF,TGTGCCAGCAGGGACAACTCCTACGAGCAGTACTTC
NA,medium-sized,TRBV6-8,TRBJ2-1,CASSDQRGNEQFF,TGTGCCAGCAGTGACCAGAGGGGCAATGAGCAGTTCTTC
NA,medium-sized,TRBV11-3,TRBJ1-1,CASSFPDFLNTEAFF,TGTGCCAGCAGCTTTCCAGACTTTCTGAACACTGAAGCTTTCTTT
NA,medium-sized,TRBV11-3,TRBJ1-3,CASRAGAFSGNTIYF,TGTGCCAGCAGGGCCGGGGCTTTCTCTGGAAACACCATATATTTT
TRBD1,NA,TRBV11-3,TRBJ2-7,CASSSAGQGVYEQYF,TGTGCCAGCAGCTCGGCGGGACAGGGGGTCTACGAGCAGTACTTC
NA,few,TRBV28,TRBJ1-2,CASSTGQNYGYTF,TGTGCCAGCAGTACCGGACAGAACTATGGCTACACCTTC
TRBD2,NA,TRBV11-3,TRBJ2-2,CASSLELSGLAGGPTGELFF,TGTGCCAGCAGCTTAGAACTCTCAGGACTAGCGGGAGGGCCGACCGGGGAGCTGTTTTTT
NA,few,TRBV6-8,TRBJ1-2,CASSYGPQPQYGYTF,TGTGCCAGCAGTTACGGGCCGCAACCCCAATATGGCTACACCTTC
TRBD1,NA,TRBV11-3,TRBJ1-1,CASSFRTGLNTEAFF,TGTGCCAGCAGCTTTCGGACAGGGCTGAACACTGAAGCTTTCTTT
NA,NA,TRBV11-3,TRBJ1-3,CASSLTYVTDFSGNTIYF,TGTGCCAGCAGCTTAACGTATGTGACAGACTTCTCTGGAAACACCATATATTTT
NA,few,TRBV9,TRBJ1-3,CASSDEHSGNTIYF,TGTGCCAGCAGCGACGAACACTCTGGAAACACCATATATTTT
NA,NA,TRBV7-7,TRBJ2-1,CASSLARDFYNEQFF,TGTGCCAGCAGCTTAGCGAGGGACTTCTACAATGAGCAGTTCTTC
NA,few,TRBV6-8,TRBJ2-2,CAISKGQMNTGELFF,TGTGCCATCAGCAAGGGGCAGATGAACACCGGGGAGCTGTTTTTT
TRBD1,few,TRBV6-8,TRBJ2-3,CASSDSGTGLDTQYF,TGTGCCAGCAGTGACTCAGGGACAGGGTTAGATACGCAGTATTTT
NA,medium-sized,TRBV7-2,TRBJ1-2,CASSLVTDYGYTF,TGTGCCAGCAGCTTAGTGACAGACTATGGCTACACCTTC
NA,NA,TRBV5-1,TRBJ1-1,CASSPWDINTEAFF,TGCGCCAGCAGCCCCTGGGACATTAACACTGAAGCTTTCTTT
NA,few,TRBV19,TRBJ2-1,CASSMWPYNEQFF,TGTGCCAGTAGTATGTGGCCCTACAATGAGCAGTTCTTC
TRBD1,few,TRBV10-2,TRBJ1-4,CASSTGQASPEKLFF,TGCGCCAGCAGTACGGGACAGGCCAGTCCTGAAAAACTGTTTTTT
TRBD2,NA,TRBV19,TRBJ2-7,CASRLAGGPNEQYF,TGTGCCAGTCGACTAGCGGGGGGGCCCAACGAGCAGTACTTC
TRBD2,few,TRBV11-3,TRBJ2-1,CASSPSRGRNEQFF,TGTGCCAGCAGCCCCTCTCGCGGGAGAAATGAGCAGTTCTTC
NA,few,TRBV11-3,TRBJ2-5,CASSLYLDRETQYF,TGTGCCAGCAGCTTATACCTTGATCGGGAGACCCAGTACTTC
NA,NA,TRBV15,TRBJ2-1,CATSRDLPSSYNEQFF,TGTGCCACCAGCAGAGATCTGCCCAGCTCCTACAATGAGCAGTTCTTC
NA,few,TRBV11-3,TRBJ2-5,CASSPPGLGETQYF,TGTGCCAGCAGCCCACCTGGACTGGGGGAGACCCAGTACTTC